Here is one TCR beta chain with its context. This clone's antigen is unknown. Base qualities were left out, and no much larger clone turns up one base away. The data belong to a study of response to subunit inactivated influenza vaccine (dated by TCRdb to 2017 to 2018). As for the study more broadly: Deep quantitative T cell receptor repertoire profiling was used in the study to track responses to a trivalent subunit inactivated influenza vaccine. General study outcomes and caveats: The authors proposed that each seasonal influenza vaccination may bring in only a limited number of new T cells.

Cut back by 5 bases and 3 bases, the V and J ends lie 17 bases apart. From the cysteine up to the phenylalanine, the CDR3 has a length of 15 residues. Only the CDR3 part of the read is kept: 45 bases, read in frame from the first base. Libraries were built with RT-PCR. Sequencer: Illumina HiSeq 2500. TCRdb handled the public reads itself, with Q25 trimming in fastp and clone calling in MiXCR, and kept productive beta chains. For every CDR3 protein sequence, its rows merge into one entry that carries the most common genes and DNA. The table for this sample lists about 780,000 distinct CDR3 sequences; approximately 18% of them were counted only once. About 11% of the sample rests with the top ten.

The source is a man aged 50 to 60 who received an inactivated influenza vaccine. Donor details come from another sample of the same person, matched by shared clones. The source was PBMCs from blood, collected about 5 days after vaccination. The V gene is TRBV12-3 or TRBV12-4 and the J gene is TRBJ2-7, and TRBD1 may be the D gene, going by 5 matching bases. The nucleotide sequence reads TGTGCCAGCAGTCCCCAATTAAGGGGCCTCTACGAGCAGTACTTC. It specifies CASSPQLRGLYEQYF.